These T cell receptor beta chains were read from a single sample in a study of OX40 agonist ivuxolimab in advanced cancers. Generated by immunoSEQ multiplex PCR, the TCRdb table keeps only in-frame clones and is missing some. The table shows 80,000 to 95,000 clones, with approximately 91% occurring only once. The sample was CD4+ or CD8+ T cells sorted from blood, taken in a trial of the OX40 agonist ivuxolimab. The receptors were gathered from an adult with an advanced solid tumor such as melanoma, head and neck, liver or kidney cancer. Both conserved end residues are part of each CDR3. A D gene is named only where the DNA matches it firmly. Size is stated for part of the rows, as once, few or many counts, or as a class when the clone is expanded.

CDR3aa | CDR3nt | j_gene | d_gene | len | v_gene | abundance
CASSYEGQSGYEQYF | TGCGCCAGCAGCTATGAGGGGCAGAGTGGGTACGAGCAGTACTTC | TRBJ2-7 | - | 15 | TRBV5-1 | -
CATAGTALSNQPQHF | TGTGCCACAGCAGGGACAGCATTAAGCAATCAGCCCCAGCATTTT | TRBJ1-5 | TRBD1 | 15 | TRBV6-6 | -
CAISRGQGTDTEAFF | TGTGCCATCAGCAGGGGACAGGGGACGGACACTGAAGCTTTCTTT | TRBJ1-1 | TRBD1 | 15 | TRBV10-3 | -
CATTGGLGYEQYF | TGTGCCACTACAGGGGGCCTTGGCTACGAGCAGTACTTC | TRBJ2-7 | TRBD1 | 13 | TRBV19 | once
CASRRGTGTDTQYF | TGCGCCAGCAGACGAGGGACCGGCACAGATACGCAGTATTTT | TRBJ2-3 | - | 14 | TRBV5-1 | -
CASSWSNTEAFF | TGTGCCAGCAGCTGGTCGAACACTGAAGCTTTCTTT | TRBJ1-1 | - | 12 | TRBV7-8 | -
CASSLSGVLGTGELFF | TGTGCCAGCAGTTTATCAGGGGTTCTGGGCACCGGGGAGCTGTTTTTT | TRBJ2-2 | - | 16 | TRBV27 | -
CASSLLETSLSGELFF | TGTGCCAGCAGCTTACTGGAAACTAGCTTGTCCGGGGAGCTGTTTTTT | TRBJ2-2 | - | 16 | TRBV7-8 | -
CASRDFGSPSGSPLHF | TGTGCCAGTAGGGACTTCGGGTCCCCATCAGGTTCACCCCTCCACTTT | TRBJ1-6 | - | 16 | TRBV19 | -
CAWSPANTEAFF | TGTGCCTGGAGTCCGGCGAACACTGAAGCTTTCTTT | TRBJ1-1 | - | 12 | TRBV30 | few